The 6 T cell receptor beta chains given below trace back to one sample, sequenced in a study of OX40 agonist ivuxolimab in advanced cancers. Using immunoSEQ multiplex PCR, the repertoire was profiled, and TCRdb retains in-frame clones only, with some absent. The profile shows tens of thousands of clones, approximately 80% of them singletons. Source: CD4+ or CD8+ T cells sorted from blood, taken in a trial of the OX40 agonist ivuxolimab. The receptor source for this set is an adult with an advanced solid tumor such as melanoma, head and neck, liver or kidney cancer.

This rearrangement joins TRBV6-1 to TRBJ1-2; D gene uncertain. Germline V gene sequence: CDR1 MNHNS, CDR2 SASEGT. This CDR3 contains 15 residues. Trimming pared 1 base from V and 0 bases from J, leaving 9 bases between. The CDR3 DNA sequence: TGTGCCAGCAGTGAAGGGGGAGGGACTAACTATGGCTACACCTTC. It yields the protein CASSEGGGTNYGYTF.

The chain uses TRBV6-1 and TRBJ1-1; TRBD1 is a possible D gene (5 bases). The germline gives CDR1 MNHNS, CDR2 SASEGT. This CDR3 is 14 amino acids long. V was cut by 3 bases and J by 10 bases, with 18 bases left in between. DNA for the CDR3: TGTGCCAGCAGTGACCCCGACAGCCCCTGGGGAGCTTTCTTT. Encoded protein: CASSDPDSPWGAFF.

The V call is TRBV23-1, the J call TRBJ1-5; tentatively, D is TRBD1 (5 bases). TRBV23-1 is designated an ORF whose function remains uncertain. With 4 bases removed from V and 2 bases from J, the gap between germline ends came to 12 bases. This CDR3 has 15 residues. CDR3 amino acids: CASSRGDYGNQPQHF. The CDR3, as DNA: TGCGCCAGCAGTCGGGGGGATTATGGCAATCAGCCCCAGCATTTT.

Comment on this clone: Distinct nucleotide sequences in the sample also encode this CDR3. The rearrangement uses TRBV5-1 and TRBJ2-3, with D maybe TRBD2 (6 bases). Trimming shortened V by 7 bases and J by 5 bases, and 11 bases separated the two germline ends. The germline V gene encodes CDR1 SGHRS and CDR2 YFSETQ. The CDR3 extends over 12 amino acids. CDR3 residues: CASRLEGDTQYF. The DNA of the CDR3 is TGCGCCAGCCGACTAGAAGGAGATACGCAGTATTTT. Variable domain in full (rest from reference TRBV5-1 and TRBJ2-3): KAGVTQTPRYLIKTRGQQVTLSCSPISGHRSVSWYQQTPGQGLQFLFEYFSETQRNKGNFPGRFSGRQFSNSRSEMNVSTLELGDSALYLCASRLEGDTQYFGPGTRLTVL.

The chain carries TRBV5-1 and TRBJ1-5; 8 bases fit TRBD1. Germline values: CDR1 SGHRS, CDR2 YFSETQ. This CDR3 region has 15 residues. J lost 3 bases, V lost 0 bases, and 2 bases had no gene match. The CDR3 DNA sequence: TGCGCCAGCAGCTTGGGGACAGGGCTCAATCAGCCCCAGCATTTT. This gives the protein CASSLGTGLNQPQHF.

The chain carries TRBV7-8 and TRBJ1-1; unclear D gene. Trimming removed 1 base from V and 1 base from J, with 13 bases in between. Germline assignment: CDR1 SGHVS and CDR2 FQNEAQ. This CDR3 has 16 amino acids. The DNA for the CDR3 is TGTGCCAGCAGCTTAGGCGCCGGACCAAGGAACACTGAAGCTTTCTTT. Amino acid sequence: CASSLGAGPRNTEAFF. The entire variable domain, with the rest obtained from reference TRBV7-8 and TRBJ1-1, is as follows: GAGVSQSPRYKVAKRGQDVALRCDPISGHVSLFWYQQALGQGPEFLTYFQNEAQLDKSGLPSDRFFAERPEGSVSTLKIQRTQQEDSAVYLCASSLGAGPRNTEAFFGQGTRLTVV.